The 16 T cell receptor beta chains in this list originate from one sample, sequenced in a study of T cell responses to AZD1222 COVID-19 vaccine. Profiled with immunoSEQ multiplex PCR; TCRdb holds only in-frame clones, not every one. The data hold more than 150,000 clones, with more than 80% observed a single time. The sample here was peripheral blood, taken on day 0 of AZD1222 vaccination. The receptors come from an adult in good health.

The V gene is TRBV6-5, the J gene TRBJ1-6; D is possibly TRBD1 (5 bases). The CDR3 is 14 amino acids. The germline V gene has CDR1 MNHEY and CDR2 SVGAGI. Between the trimmed V and J ends, which lost 7 bases and 15 bases, there was a span of 22 bases. The CDR3 nucleotides are TGTGCCAGCACCTACGGGGGAAGGGACCAACGCCTCCACTTT. Amino acid sequence: CASTYGGRDQRLHF.

This chain links TRBV2 with TRBJ1-2; 7 positions agree with TRBD1. This CDR3 spans 14 amino acids. V was pared by 3 bases and J by 4 bases, with 5 bases of the junction left unmatched. CDR1 is SNHLY, CDR2 FYNNEI, per germline. The CDR3 nucleotides are TGTGCCAGCAGTGATGAGGGGGCCAGCTATGGCTACACCTTC. Amino acid sequence: CASSDEGASYGYTF.

Only one count was recorded for this clone. J is TRBJ2-1 and V is TRBV30, with 11 nucleotides matching TRBD2. Germline V gene lookup returns CDR1 GTSNPN and CDR2 SVGIG (reference sequence). J was trimmed by 5 bases and V by 4 bases; bases with no gene match: 4. CDR3 length: 14 amino acids. The CDR3 nucleotides read TGTGCCTGGACTAGCGGGGGGACAAACAATGAGCAGTTCTTC. Its translation: CAWTSGGTNNEQFF.

A single count supports this clone. The gene calls are TRBV6-5 and TRBJ1-3; 7 bases fit TRBD1. This CDR3 spans 16 amino acids. The V and J ends lost 0 bases and 5 bases, in that order; junction bases with no gene match: 7. Germline V gene lookup returns CDR1 MNHEY and CDR2 SVGAGI. The CDR3 DNA is TGTGCCAGCAGTTACTCGACGGGGACAGTAAGAAACACCATATATTTT. This translates into CASSYSTGTVRNTIYF.

A few counts support this clone. The chain is built from TRBV30 and TRBJ1-2, with no clear D. The CDR3 has 12 residues. Germline V CDR1 and CDR2: GTSNPN, SVGIG (reference sequence). V lost 2 bases to trimming and J lost 8 bases, with 12 bases between them. CDR3 DNA: TGTGCCTGGAGTTATGGTGGTAAAGGCTACACCTTC. This codes for CAWSYGGKGYTF.

The genes are TRBV28 and TRBJ2-2; a weak D match, TRBD2 (5 bases). Germline lookup yields CDR1 MDHEN and CDR2 SYDVKM. CDR3 length: 12 amino acids. The germline V and J ends were trimmed by 10 bases and 1 base, with 7 bases remaining between them. The DNA of the CDR3 is TGTGCCACCCGGGGGAACACCGGGGAGCTGTTTTTT. This gives the protein CATRGNTGELFF. The full variable domain, in which reference TRBV28 and TRBJ2-2 provide the parts outside the CDR3, is DVKVTQSSRYLVKRTGEKVFLECVQDMDHENMFWYRQDPGLGLRLIYFSYDVKMKEKGDIPEGYSVSREKKERFSLILESASTNQTSMYLCATRGNTGELFFGEGSRLTVL.

The chain joins TRBV6-5 to TRBJ2-7; possibly TRBD2 for D (7 bases). The V and J ends lost 7 bases and 2 bases respectively, with 18 bases between them. Germline V gives CDR1 MNHEY, CDR2 SVGAGI. The CDR3 has 15 residues. The DNA for the CDR3 is TGTGCCAGCACCCGGGGGGCGACGGACACCTACGAGCAGTACTTC. It encodes CASTRGATDTYEQYF.

The CDR3 spells CASRRQEINSPLHF. In nucleotides, the CDR3 is TGTGCCAGCAGGAGACAGGAGATCAATTCACCCCTCCACTTT. The rearrangement uses TRBV6-5 and TRBJ1-6; D perhaps matches TRBD1 (6 bases). The V and J ends lost 6 bases and 7 bases respectively, with 13 bases between them. The CDR3 contains 14 residues. CDR1 and CDR2 (germline): MNHEY, SVGAGI.

This clone was seen just once. The chain couples TRBV6-5 to TRBJ2-1; tentatively, D is TRBD1 (6 bases). V was cut by 6 bases and J by 12 bases, with 12 bases left in between. Germline assignment: CDR1 MNHEY and CDR2 SVGAGI. The CDR3 consists of 11 residues. The CDR3 DNA sequence: TGTGCCAGCAGGGACAGAATGGGGCAGTTCTTC. It translates to CASRDRMGQFF.

The rearrangement links TRBV5-1 to TRBJ1-2; possibly TRBD1 for D (5 bases). V lost 4 bases to trimming and J lost 4 bases, with 17 bases between them. The germline V gene encodes CDR1 SGHRS and CDR2 YFSETQ. CDR3 size: 15 residues. CDR3 bases: TGCGCCAGCAGCCCACGGCCGGGGGATTCCTATGGCTACACCTTC. Its protein is CASSPRPGDSYGYTF.

The chain employs TRBV18 and TRBJ1-6, with D perhaps TRBD1 (5 bases). V was pared by 2 bases and J by 2 bases, with 10 bases between. This CDR3 contains 16 residues. The germline V gene encodes CDR1 KGHSH and CDR2 LQKENI. The CDR3 sequence: CASSPGATTYNSPLHF. CDR3 bases: TGTGCCAGCTCACCAGGGGCAACAACCTATAATTCACCCCTCCACTTT.

This chain uses TRBV4-3 with TRBJ2-7; a weak D match, TRBD1 (6 bases). Per germline, CDR1 LGHNA and CDR2 YSLEER. Trimming shortened V by 0 bases and J by 3 bases, and 12 bases separated the two germline ends. CDR3 length: 15 amino acids. The CDR3 region is CASSQETGQFYEQYF. The CDR3 nucleotides read TGCGCCAGCAGCCAAGAAACAGGGCAGTTCTACGAGCAGTACTTC.

Points on this clone: The same CDR3 arises from other DNA sequences in this sample as well. This chain links TRBV9 with TRBJ1-3; D not certain. V was trimmed by 0 bases and J by 3 bases, leaving 7 bases between them. The CDR3 loop spans 14 amino acids. Germline lookup yields CDR1 SGDLS and CDR2 YYNGEE. CDR3 protein: CASSVGGLGNTIYF. DNA of the CDR3: TGTGCCAGCAGCGTAGGTGGGCTTGGAAACACCATATATTTT. Looking up the rest from reference TRBV9 and TRBJ1-3 gives the full variable domain: DSGVTQTPKHLITATGQRVTLRCSPRSGDLSVYWYQQSLDQGLQFLIQYYNGEERAKGNILERFSAQQFPDLHSELNLSSLELGDSALYFCASSVGGLGNTIYFGEGSWLTVV.

This chain uses TRBV15 with TRBJ2-7, with 14 bases aligning to TRBD2. Germline loops: CDR1 LNHNV, CDR2 YYDKDF (reference sequence). The trim removed 5 bases at V and 0 bases at J, leaving 12 bases unmatched. The CDR3 has 19 residues. The DNA for the CDR3 is TGTGCCACCAGCGCCCCGGGACTAGCGGGAGAAGGGGACTCCTACGAGCAGTACTTC. It is translated as CATSAPGLAGEGDSYEQYF.

The rearrangement uses TRBV6-6 and TRBJ2-7; D gene unclear. Deletions cut 5 bases from V and 3 bases from J, with 11 bases between. The length of the CDR3 is 13 residues. Looked up from germline, CDR1 is MNHNY and CDR2 is SVGAGI (reference sequence). DNA for the CDR3: TGTGCCAGCAGTAGTAATGGTCTCTACGAGCAGTACTTC. This translates into CASSSNGLYEQYF.

The V and J genes are TRBV27 and TRBJ2-7; D ambiguous. Germline-derived CDR1 and CDR2 are MNHEY and SMNVEV (reference sequence). The CDR3 runs 11 residues. Trimming cost V 4 bases and J 2 bases, with 3 bases left between them. The CDR3, as DNA: TGTGCCAGCAGTTCCGCCTACGAGCAGTACTTC. It encodes CASSSAYEQYF.